The entry that follows covers one T cell receptor (beta chain) sequence. Its specificity is unknown. Here immunoSEQ multiplex PCR was the method, and the copy in TCRdb shows in-frame clones only, minus some. The sample includes 130,000 or so clones, 80% to 90% seen only once; the top ten take just under 9.5%. These data belong to a study of T cell responses to AZD1222 COVID-19 vaccine. This CDR3 region has 12 residues. Between the trimmed V and J ends, which lost 4 bases and 5 bases, there was a span of 8 bases. CDR1 is SGHVS, CDR2 FNYEAQ, per germline. Points from the study as a whole: Within unmutated variant regions lay the reported targets of nearly half of spike-specific TCRs. Seropositive at baseline were only five or six AZD1222 recipients. When two AZD1222 doses had been given, Spike-specific TCR breadth and depth rose. Clonal diversity was possibly underestimated, and white British individuals and females predominated among donors.

The rearrangement links TRBV7-6 to TRBJ1-2; D is ambiguous. The receptor's source is an adult in good health. Sample: peripheral blood, taken on day 0 of AZD1222 vaccination. The DNA of the CDR3 is TGTGCCAGCAGCTCCCGACTTTATGGCTACACCTTC. Residues: CASSSRLYGYTF.